What follows describes a single T cell receptor (beta chain). Per the germline V gene, CDR1 is LNHDA and CDR2 is SQIVND (reference sequence). The CDR3 covers 13 residues. Trimming stripped 4 bases from V and 6 bases from J, with 13 bases between. This sample is part of a study of blood T cell repertoires in COVID-19. Here immunoSEQ multiplex PCR was the method, and the copy in TCRdb shows in-frame clones only, minus some. Of some 250,000 clones detected, about 90% appear once; the ten largest clones hold 1.2%. Sequenced sample: PBMCs or T cells enriched from blood (not recorded which). The TCR sequence derives from a human donor in a cohort exposed to, infected with or recovered from COVID-19 (not recorded which). The donor label of this sample is uncertain. The genes are TRBV19 and TRBJ2-7; tentatively, D is TRBD2 (6 bases). The CDR3 nucleotides are TGTGCCAGTAGTACCTCTCGTAGCGGCGAGCAGTACTTC. Amino acid sequence: CASSTSRSGEQYF.